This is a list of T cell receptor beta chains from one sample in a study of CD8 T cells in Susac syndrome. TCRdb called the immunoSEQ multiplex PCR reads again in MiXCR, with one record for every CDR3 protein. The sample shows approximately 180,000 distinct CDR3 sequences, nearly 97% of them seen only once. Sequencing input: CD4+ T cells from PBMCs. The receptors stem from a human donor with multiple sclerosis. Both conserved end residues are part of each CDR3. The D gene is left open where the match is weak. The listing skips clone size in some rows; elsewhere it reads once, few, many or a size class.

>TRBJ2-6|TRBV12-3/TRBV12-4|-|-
CASRLGGANVLTF
TGTGCCAGCAGATTGGGTGGGGCCAACGTCCTGACTTTC
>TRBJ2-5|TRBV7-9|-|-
CAILGEETQYF
TGTGCCATATTAGGAGAAGAGACCCAGTACTTC
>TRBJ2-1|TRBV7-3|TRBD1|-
CASSSDRGGYNEQFF
TGTGCCAGCAGCTCGGACAGGGGGGGTTACAATGAGCAGTTCTTC
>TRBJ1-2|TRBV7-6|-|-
CASSRGANYGYTF
TGTGCCAGCAGCCGGGGGGCCAACTATGGCTACACCTTC
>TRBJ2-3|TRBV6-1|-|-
CASQASSDTQYF
TGTGCCAGCCAGGCGTCCTCAGATACGCAGTATTTT
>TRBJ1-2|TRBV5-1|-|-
CASSLSLTGLDGYTF
TGCGCCAGCAGCTTGTCCCTCACAGGGTTGGATGGCTACACCTTC
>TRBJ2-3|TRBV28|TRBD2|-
CASRQRGNTDTQYF
TGTGCCAGCCGGCAGCGGGGGAACACAGATACGCAGTATTTT
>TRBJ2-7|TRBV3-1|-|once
CASSPNLDEQYF
TGTGCCAGCAGTCCAAATTTGGACGAGCAGTACTTC
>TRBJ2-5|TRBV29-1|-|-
CSVAGQTVQETQYF
TGCAGCGTGGCCGGACAGACAGTTCAAGAGACCCAGTACTTC
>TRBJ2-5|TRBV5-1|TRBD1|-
CASSTGQGGETQYF
TGCGCCAGCAGCACGGGACAGGGCGGAGAGACCCAGTACTTC
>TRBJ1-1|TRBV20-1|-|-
CSASTGLNTEAFF
TGCAGTGCTAGCACGGGGCTGAACACTGAAGCTTTCTTT
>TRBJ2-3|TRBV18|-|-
CASSPNTQYF
TGTGCCAGCTCACCGAATACGCAGTATTTT
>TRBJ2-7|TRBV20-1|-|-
CSVLSRTHYEQYF
TGCAGTGTTCTCAGCAGGACTCACTACGAGCAGTACTTC
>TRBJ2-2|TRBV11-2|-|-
CASSIPGRPSGTGELFF
TGTGCCAGCAGCATACCGGGACGCCCAAGTGGCACCGGGGAGCTGTTTTTT
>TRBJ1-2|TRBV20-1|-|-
CSAPRGARDGYTF
TGCAGTGCCCCTCGGGGGGCTAGGGATGGCTACACCTTC
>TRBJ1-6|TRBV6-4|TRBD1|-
CASREQLPGQGVHALHF
TGTGCCAGCAGGGAACAGCTCCCGGGACAGGGTGTACATGCCCTCCACTTT
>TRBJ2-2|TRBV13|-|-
CASSFMEPGELFF
TGTGCCAGCAGCTTCATGGAGCCCGGGGAGCTGTTTTTT
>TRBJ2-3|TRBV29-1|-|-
CSARGPAATATQYF
TGCAGCGCCCGGGGACCGGCAGCCACAGCTACGCAGTATTTT
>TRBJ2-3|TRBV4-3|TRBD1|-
CASSFRQGTTDTQYF
TGCGCCAGCAGCTTCCGACAGGGAACAACAGATACGCAGTATTTT
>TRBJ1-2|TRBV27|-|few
CASSLWGSDGYTF
TGTGCCAGCAGTTTATGGGGGTCCGATGGCTACACCTTC
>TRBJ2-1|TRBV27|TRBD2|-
CASSSRLAGPSSYNEQFF
TGTGCCAGCAGTTCAAGACTAGCGGGCCCCAGCTCCTACAATGAGCAGTTCTTC
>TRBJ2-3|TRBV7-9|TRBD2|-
CASSSRGGTSTDTQYF
TGTGCCAGCAGCTCCCGCGGGGGAACTAGCACAGATACGCAGTATTTT
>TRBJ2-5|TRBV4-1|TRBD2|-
CASMASGGLNREETQYF
TGCGCCAGCATGGCTAGCGGGGGCCTAAATAGGGAAGAGACCCAGTACTTC
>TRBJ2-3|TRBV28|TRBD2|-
CASSATSGATDTQYF
TGTGCCAGCAGTGCGACTAGCGGTGCCACAGATACGCAGTATTTT
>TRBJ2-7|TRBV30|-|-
CAWSPRDHEQYF
TGTGCCTGGAGCCCCCGGGACCACGAGCAGTACTTC
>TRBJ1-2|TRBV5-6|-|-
CASSLTGFNYGYTF
TGTGCCAGCAGCTTGACGGGGTTTAACTATGGCTACACCTTC
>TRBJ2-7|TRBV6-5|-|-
CASSYYEQYF
TGTGCCAGCAGTTACTACGAGCAGTACTTC
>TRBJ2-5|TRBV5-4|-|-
CASSSGQIQETQYF
TGTGCCAGCAGCTCAGGACAGATCCAAGAGACCCAGTACTTC
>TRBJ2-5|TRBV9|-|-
CASSVEGGGRETQYF
TGTGCCAGCAGCGTAGAAGGAGGTGGGAGGGAGACCCAGTACTTC
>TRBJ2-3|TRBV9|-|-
CASSPRADTSDTQYF
TGTGCCAGCAGCCCCCGAGCGGACACGTCAGATACGCAGTATTTT
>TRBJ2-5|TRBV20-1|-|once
CSAPLRGTQYF
TGCAGTGCTCCCCTCCGCGGGACCCAGTACTTC
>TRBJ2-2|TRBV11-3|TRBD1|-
CASSPHQTGLGRELFF
TGTGCCAGCAGCCCCCACCAGACAGGGCTAGGGCGGGAGCTGTTTTTT
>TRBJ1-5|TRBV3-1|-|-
CASSQRGGNQPQHF
TGTGCCAGCAGCCAGAGAGGGGGCAATCAGCCCCAGCATTTT
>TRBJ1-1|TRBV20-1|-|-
CSVSESADSEAFF
TGCAGTGTCTCAGAGTCGGCAGACTCTGAAGCTTTCTTT
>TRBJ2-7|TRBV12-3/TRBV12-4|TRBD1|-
CASRQTGGVDEQYF
TGTGCCAGCAGACAGACAGGGGGCGTCGACGAGCAGTACTTC
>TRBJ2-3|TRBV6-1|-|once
CASSELLRTQYF
TGTGCCAGCAGTGAACTTTTGAGGACGCAGTATTTT
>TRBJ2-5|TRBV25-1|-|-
CASSDVLDLETQYF
TGTGCCAGCAGTGACGTTTTGGATTTGGAGACCCAGTACTTC
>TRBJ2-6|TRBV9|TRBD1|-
CASSVEDRVMAGANVLTF
TGTGCCAGCAGCGTAGAGGACAGGGTAATGGCTGGGGCCAACGTCCTGACTTTC
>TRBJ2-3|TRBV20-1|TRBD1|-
CSGLDRVVGDTQYF
TGCAGTGGATTAGACAGGGTCGTCGGAGATACGCAGTATTTT
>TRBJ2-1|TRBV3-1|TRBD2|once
CASSQDLGLAHSYNEQFF
TGTGCCAGCAGCCAAGATTTGGGACTAGCCCACTCCTACAATGAGCAGTTCTTC
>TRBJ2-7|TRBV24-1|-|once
CATSTGVDEQYF
TGTGCCACCAGTACGGGAGTCGACGAGCAGTACTTC
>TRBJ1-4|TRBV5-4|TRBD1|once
CASSTRQGPNEKLFF
TGTGCCAGCAGCACGCGACAGGGCCCTAATGAAAAACTGTTTTTT
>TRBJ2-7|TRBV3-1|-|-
CASSPPVGIGSYEQYF
TGTGCCAGCAGCCCCCCGGTCGGGATTGGGTCCTACGAGCAGTACTTC
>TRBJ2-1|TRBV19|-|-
CASSISTVNNEQFF
TGTGCCAGTAGTATCTCGACAGTTAACAATGAGCAGTTCTTC
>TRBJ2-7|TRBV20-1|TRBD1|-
CSARAPTGAYEQYF
TGCAGTGCTAGAGCCCCGACAGGGGCGTACGAGCAGTACTTC
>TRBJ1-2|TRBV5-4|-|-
CASSPGGLYGYTF
TGTGCCAGCAGCCCCGGGGGCCTGTATGGCTACACCTTC
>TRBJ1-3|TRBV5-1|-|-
CASSFNSEGDTIYF
TGCGCCAGCAGCTTCAACAGCGAGGGAGACACCATATATTTT